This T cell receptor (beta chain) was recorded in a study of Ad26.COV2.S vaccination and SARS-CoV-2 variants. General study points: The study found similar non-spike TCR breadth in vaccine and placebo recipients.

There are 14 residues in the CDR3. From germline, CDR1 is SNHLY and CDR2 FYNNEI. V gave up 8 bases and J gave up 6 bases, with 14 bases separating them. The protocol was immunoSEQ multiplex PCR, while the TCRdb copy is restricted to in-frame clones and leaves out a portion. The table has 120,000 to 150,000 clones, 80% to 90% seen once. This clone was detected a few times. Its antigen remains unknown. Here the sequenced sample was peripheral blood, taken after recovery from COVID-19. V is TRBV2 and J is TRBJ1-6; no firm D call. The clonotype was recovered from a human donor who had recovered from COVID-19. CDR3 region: CASRRVFLNSPLHF. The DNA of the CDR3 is TGTGCCAGCCGGAGGGTGTTTCTTAATTCACCCCTCCACTTT.